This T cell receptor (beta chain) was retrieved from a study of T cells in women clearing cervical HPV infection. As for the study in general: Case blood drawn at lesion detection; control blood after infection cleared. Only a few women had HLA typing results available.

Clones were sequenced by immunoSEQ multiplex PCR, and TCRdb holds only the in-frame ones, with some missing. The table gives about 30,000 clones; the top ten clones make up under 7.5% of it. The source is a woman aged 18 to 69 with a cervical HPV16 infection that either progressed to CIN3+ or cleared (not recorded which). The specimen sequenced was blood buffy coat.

This CDR3 reads CSARGPRGGGGTTDTQYF. CDR3 DNA, as far as it was read: TGCAGTGCTAGAGGACCCCGGGGGGGCGGGGGAACCACAGATACG. This sequence joins TRBV20-1 and TRBJ2-3; 8 positions agree with TRBD2. The CDR3 extends 3 residues past the end of the read, so its final part is completed from the germline J gene. The length of the CDR3 is 18 residues. Germline trimming cut 1 base from V and 2 bases from J; bases unmatched to any gene: 14. Germline V gives CDR1 DFQATT, CDR2 SNEGSKA (reference sequence).